Described below is a single T cell receptor (beta chain) sequence and its context. Negative isolation was used for CD8+ and CD4+ T cells and FACS enrichment for TEMRA cells. Random hexamers were used to reverse transcribe 0.5 to 1 ug of RNA. Amplification of TCR beta CDR3 used immunoSEQ multiplex PCR across 54 Vbeta and 13 Jbeta. A single record per CDR3 protein comes from TCRdb applying MiXCR to the immunoSEQ multiplex PCR reads. The sample carries 180,000 or so distinct CDR3 sequences, around 96% recorded once. The sample originates from a study of CD8 T cells in Susac syndrome. Germline V gene sequence: CDR1 SGDLS, CDR2 YYNGEE. CDR3 length: 15 residues. The V end was cut by 0 bases, the J end by 0 bases, with 7 bases between.

The clonotype comes from a human donor with multiple sclerosis. This chain links TRBV9 with TRBJ1-5; D is ambiguous. The sequenced material came from CD4+ T cells from PBMCs. The CDR3 DNA follows: TGTGCCAGCAGCGTAGAGGGATATAGCAATCAGCCCCAGCATTTT. This sequence encodes CASSVEGYSNQPQHF.